This TCR beta chain is drawn from a study of graft-versus-host responses after intestinal transplantation. In the case of this clone: Its antigen is unknown.

CDR1 SEHNR and CDR2 FQNEAQ come from the germline V gene (reference sequence). V was shortened by 0 bases and J by 6 bases, with 14 bases between the two germline ends. The CDR3 is 15 amino acids. Here immunoSEQ multiplex PCR was the method, and the copy in TCRdb shows in-frame clones only, minus some. The data contain around 97,000 clones, roughly 91% of them singletons. This TCR derives from a human donor who was the organ donor for an intestinal transplant. The sequences come from unstimulated CD4+ T cells sorted from spleen or lymph node cells, collected before transplant. This chain connects TRBV7-9 to TRBJ1-1; D unresolved. The CDR3 here is CASSLADVEESEAFF. The DNA for the CDR3 is TGTGCCAGCAGCTTAGCGGATGTGGAGGAATCTGAAGCTTTCTTT.